Listed here are 4 T cell receptor beta chains from one sample, sequenced in a study of blood T cells in healthy people across ages. A second PCR, run for about 7 to 11 cycles, used a sample-barcoded 5' primer plus a J-beta primer mix. TCRdb re-called the 5' RACE reads through MiXCR, storing one row per CDR3 protein. The repertoire consists of 1.5 million to 2 million distinct CDR3 sequences, with around half occurring once and the leading ten covering less than 2.5%. Material: blood. These receptors were taken from a woman aged 40 to 55 in good health.

This clonotype has a handful of counts. The chain is built from TRBV7-2 and TRBJ2-5; possible D gene TRBD1, 6 bases. The CDR3 totals 14 residues. CDR1 and CDR2 (germline): SGHTA, FQGNSA. Trimming removed 5 bases at V and 11 bases at J, with 21 bases between. The CDR3 sequence is CASSREQGSTVQYF. The DNA of the CDR3 is TGTGCCAGCAGCCGGGAACAGGGAAGTACGGTGCAGTACTTC.

The V gene is TRBV5-1, the J gene TRBJ2-5; D gene ambiguous. Germline CDR1 is SGHRS and CDR2 is YFSETQ. The CDR3 consists of 14 residues. V shed 4 bases and J shed 1 base, with 11 bases lying between them. Here the CDR3 reads CASSITASQETQYF. The DNA for the CDR3 is TGCGCCAGCAGCATAACAGCGTCCCAAGAGACCCAGTACTTC.

This chain joins TRBV6-2 or TRBV6-3 and TRBJ2-4; 9 bases are shared with TRBD1. The DNA end is more similar to TRBJ2-7, so the J call may be wrong. The CDR3 is made up of 16 amino acids. Germline CDR1 MNHEY, CDR2 SVGEGT. CDR3 protein: CASSYSGTGCRYEQYF. Written as DNA, the CDR3 is TGTGCCAGCAGTTACTCCGGGACAGGGTGTCGCTACGAGCAGTACTTC.

The chain is built from TRBV7-9 and TRBJ2-5, with D maybe TRBD2 (6 bases). Trimming pared 4 bases from V and 1 base from J, leaving 16 bases between. CDR3 length: 16 amino acids. CDR1 is SEHNR and CDR2 is FQNEAQ in the germline V gene (reference sequence). CDR3 sequence: CASSYPLIGGQETQYF. DNA for the CDR3: TGTGCCAGCAGCTACCCGCTTATCGGGGGCCAAGAGACCCAGTACTTC. The variable domain in full, with the rest retrieved from reference TRBV7-9 and TRBJ2-5, is DTGVSQNPRHKITKRGQNVTFRCDPISEHNRLYWYRQTLGQGPEFLTYFQNEAQLEKSRLLSDRFSAERPKGSFSTLEIQRTEQGDSAMYLCASSYPLIGGQETQYFGPGTRLLVL.